This is a list of T cell receptor beta chains from one sample in a study of shared clonotypes between healthy human individuals. Profiling relied on immunoSEQ multiplex PCR, and the TCRdb table lists in-frame clones only, not all of them. The sample lists fewer than 400,000 clones; around two thirds were seen once. The specimen was memory CD4+ T cells sorted from blood. These receptors were taken from a young man in good health. CDR3s include the opening cysteine and the closing phenylalanine or tryptophan. Each record gives: clone size, D gene, V gene, J gene, CDR3 protein, CDR3 DNA. A D gene is named only where the DNA matches it firmly. The size field is filled for only some rows; it gives once, few, many or a size class.

clone size: -; D gene: -; V gene: TRBV18; J gene: TRBJ2-7; CDR3 protein: CASSPQGNEQYF; CDR3 DNA: TGTGCCAGCTCACCTCAGGGTAACGAGCAGTACTTC
clone size: -; D gene: TRBD1; V gene: TRBV5-6; J gene: TRBJ1-5; CDR3 protein: CASSPGTGSNQPQHF; CDR3 DNA: TGTGCCAGCAGCCCCGGGACAGGTAGCAATCAGCCCCAGCATTTT
clone size: -; D gene: -; V gene: TRBV5-4; J gene: TRBJ2-1; CDR3 protein: CASSLGDYNEQFF; CDR3 DNA: TGTGCCAGCAGCTTGGGGGACTACAATGAGCAGTTCTTC
clone size: -; D gene: TRBD1; V gene: TRBV6-5; J gene: TRBJ1-1; CDR3 protein: CASSGQGVLNEAFF; CDR3 DNA: TGTGCCAGCAGCGGACAGGGGGTACTGAATGAAGCTTTCTTT
clone size: -; D gene: -; V gene: TRBV2; J gene: TRBJ1-2; CDR3 protein: CASSEALGGKNSRRWGYTF; CDR3 DNA: TGTGCCAGCAGTGAAGCGCTGGGGGGAAAAAACAGCCGCAGATGGGGCTACACCTTC
clone size: -; D gene: -; V gene: TRBV27; J gene: TRBJ2-7; CDR3 protein: CASSLSSGTTLYEQYF; CDR3 DNA: TGTGCCAGCAGTTTATCGTCAGGGACAACCCTCTACGAGCAGTACTTC
clone size: few; D gene: TRBD2; V gene: TRBV4-3; J gene: TRBJ2-7; CDR3 protein: CASSQEAGGWDEQYF; CDR3 DNA: TGCGCCAGCAGCCAAGAAGCGGGAGGATGGGACGAGCAGTACTTC
clone size: once; D gene: -; V gene: TRBV5-6; J gene: TRBJ2-5; CDR3 protein: CASSPDTGSTRETQYF; CDR3 DNA: TGTGCCAGCAGCCCGGATACAGGGTCCACCAGGGAGACCCAGTACTTC
clone size: few; D gene: -; V gene: TRBV6-1; J gene: TRBJ1-2; CDR3 protein: CASSVGQGTYGYTF; CDR3 DNA: TGTGCCAGCAGTGTCGGGCAGGGGACTTATGGCTACACCTTC
clone size: once; D gene: -; V gene: TRBV27; J gene: TRBJ2-3; CDR3 protein: CASSLSSASVIDTQYF; CDR3 DNA: TGTGCCAGCAGTTTATCGTCGGCCAGTGTAATAGATACGCAGTATTTT
clone size: -; D gene: -; V gene: TRBV5-1; J gene: TRBJ2-5; CDR3 protein: CASSGGLTQETQYF; CDR3 DNA: TGCGCCAGCAGCGGTGGCCTTACCCAAGAGACCCAGTACTTC
clone size: many; D gene: TRBD1; V gene: TRBV4-3; J gene: TRBJ2-1; CDR3 protein: CASSEKDRGGYNEQFF; CDR3 DNA: TGCGCCAGCAGCGAGAAGGACAGGGGGGGTTACAATGAGCAGTTCTTC
clone size: once; D gene: TRBD2; V gene: TRBV5-1; J gene: TRBJ2-3; CDR3 protein: CASSPNLAGDLMATDTQYF; CDR3 DNA: TGCGCCAGCAGCCCAAACTTGGCGGGAGACCTCATGGCCACAGATACGCAGTATTTT
clone size: many; D gene: TRBD1; V gene: TRBV7-2; J gene: TRBJ1-2; CDR3 protein: CASSQKAGGRGYTF; CDR3 DNA: TGTGCCAGCAGCCAGAAGGCAGGGGGTCGGGGCTACACCTTC
clone size: -; D gene: -; V gene: TRBV6-5; J gene: TRBJ2-7; CDR3 protein: CASRGGVSYEQYF; CDR3 DNA: TGTGCCAGCAGAGGAGGGGTCTCCTACGAGCAGTACTTC
clone size: -; D gene: -; V gene: TRBV25-1; J gene: TRBJ1-2; CDR3 protein: CATLPGNNYGYTF; CDR3 DNA: TGTGCCACCCTGCCTGGGAATAACTATGGCTACACCTTC
clone size: -; D gene: TRBD2; V gene: TRBV19; J gene: TRBJ2-1; CDR3 protein: CASSILAGVYEQFF; CDR3 DNA: TGTGCCAGTAGTATCCTAGCGGGGGTGTATGAGCAGTTCTTC
clone size: -; D gene: -; V gene: TRBV7-8; J gene: TRBJ2-3; CDR3 protein: CASSLVARSTDTQYF; CDR3 DNA: TGTGCCAGCAGCTTAGTGGCTAGGAGCACAGATACGCAGTATTTT
clone size: -; D gene: -; V gene: TRBV27; J gene: TRBJ2-7; CDR3 protein: CASSNLAGNSYEQYF; CDR3 DNA: TGTGCCAGCAGTAACCTCGCGGGAAACTCCTACGAGCAGTACTTC
clone size: -; D gene: -; V gene: TRBV6-1; J gene: TRBJ2-3; CDR3 protein: CASSEQPTDTQYF; CDR3 DNA: TGTGCCAGCAGTGAGCAGCCGACAGATACGCAGTATTTT
clone size: -; D gene: TRBD1; V gene: TRBV25-1; J gene: TRBJ1-5; CDR3 protein: CASSSTGQNQPQHF; CDR3 DNA: TGTGCCAGCAGCTCGACAGGGCAAAATCAGCCCCAGCATTTT
clone size: once; D gene: -; V gene: TRBV11-2; J gene: TRBJ2-7; CDR3 protein: CASSLDTGREQYF; CDR3 DNA: TGTGCCAGCAGCTTAGATACAGGGCGGGAGCAGTACTTC
clone size: -; D gene: -; V gene: TRBV7-2; J gene: TRBJ2-6; CDR3 protein: CASSLGGSGANVLTF; CDR3 DNA: TGTGCCAGCAGCTTAGGAGGGTCTGGGGCCAACGTCCTGACTTTC
clone size: -; D gene: -; V gene: TRBV6-5; J gene: TRBJ2-7; CDR3 protein: CASSLTGGHEQYF; CDR3 DNA: TGTGCCAGCAGTCTAACTGGAGGCCACGAGCAGTACTTC
clone size: -; D gene: -; V gene: TRBV7-9; J gene: TRBJ1-5; CDR3 protein: CASSFQGGNQPQHF; CDR3 DNA: TGTGCCAGCAGCTTTCAAGGGGGCAATCAGCCCCAGCATTTT
clone size: -; D gene: TRBD1; V gene: TRBV2; J gene: TRBJ1-1; CDR3 protein: CASRGRGQLNTEAFF; CDR3 DNA: TGTGCCAGCAGGGGCAGGGGACAGTTAAACACTGAAGCTTTCTTT
clone size: -; D gene: -; V gene: TRBV28; J gene: TRBJ1-1; CDR3 protein: CASSFSGFINTEAFF; CDR3 DNA: TGTGCCAGCAGTTTTTCAGGGTTCATCAACACTGAAGCTTTCTTT
clone size: few; D gene: -; V gene: TRBV16; J gene: TRBJ1-5; CDR3 protein: CASSQSREPQHF; CDR3 DNA: TGTGCCAGCAGCCAATCTCGTGAGCCCCAGCATTTT
clone size: -; D gene: -; V gene: TRBV28; J gene: TRBJ1-2; CDR3 protein: CASSPRGAGNYGYTF; CDR3 DNA: TGTGCCAGCAGCCCCCGGGGCGCGGGGAACTATGGCTACACCTTC
clone size: -; D gene: TRBD2; V gene: TRBV5-6; J gene: TRBJ2-7; CDR3 protein: CASSSLLAGVYEQYF; CDR3 DNA: TGTGCCAGCAGCTCGTTACTTGCGGGAGTTTACGAGCAGTACTTC
clone size: -; D gene: -; V gene: TRBV5-1; J gene: TRBJ1-2; CDR3 protein: CASSLIPNYGYTF; CDR3 DNA: TGCGCCAGCAGCCTTATACCTAACTATGGCTACACCTTC
clone size: -; D gene: -; V gene: TRBV27; J gene: TRBJ2-5; CDR3 protein: CASSLGVSGSGTQYF; CDR3 DNA: TGTGCCAGCAGTTTAGGGGTCTCAGGGAGTGGGACCCAGTACTTC
clone size: -; D gene: TRBD2; V gene: TRBV30; J gene: TRBJ2-5; CDR3 protein: CAWSTGTSGQETQYF; CDR3 DNA: TGTGCCTGGAGTACCGGGACTAGCGGCCAAGAGACCCAGTACTTC
clone size: -; D gene: TRBD2; V gene: TRBV7-4; J gene: TRBJ2-7; CDR3 protein: CASSAGTSAPYEQYF; CDR3 DNA: TGTGCCAGCAGCGCGGGGACTAGCGCACCCTACGAGCAGTACTTC
clone size: -; D gene: -; V gene: TRBV28; J gene: TRBJ2-1; CDR3 protein: CASRIQGYEQFF; CDR3 DNA: TGTGCCAGCCGTATTCAGGGCTATGAGCAGTTCTTC
clone size: -; D gene: -; V gene: TRBV9; J gene: TRBJ2-1; CDR3 protein: CASSVDTGSRDEQFF; CDR3 DNA: TGTGCCAGCAGCGTAGATACGGGGTCAAGGGATGAGCAGTTCTTC
clone size: -; D gene: TRBD2; V gene: TRBV6-1; J gene: TRBJ2-4; CDR3 protein: CASSESVASGRGIQYF; CDR3 DNA: TGTGCCAGCAGTGAATCCGTGGCTAGCGGGAGGGGCATTCAGTACTTC
clone size: once; D gene: TRBD1; V gene: TRBV18; J gene: TRBJ1-5; CDR3 protein: CASSPSTGAYQPQHF; CDR3 DNA: TGTGCCAGCTCACCTTCGACAGGGGCTTATCAGCCCCAGCATTTT
clone size: -; D gene: -; V gene: TRBV5-4; J gene: TRBJ2-6; CDR3 protein: CASATTGRDLSGANVLTF; CDR3 DNA: TGTGCCAGCGCCACGACAGGGAGGGACCTCTCTGGGGCCAACGTCCTGACTTTC
clone size: -; D gene: -; V gene: TRBV5-1; J gene: TRBJ1-2; CDR3 protein: CASSLAPPALGYGYTF; CDR3 DNA: TGCGCCAGCAGCTTGGCTCCCCCGGCTCTAGGCTATGGCTACACCTTC